This entry lists 14 T cell receptor beta chains sequenced from one sample in a study of identical twins. TCRdb re-called the 5' RACE reads with MiXCR, one entry per CDR3 protein. The sample shows about 470,000 distinct CDR3 sequences, 20% to 25% of them seen only once. The same data also contributed to another study, on T cells expressing NK-cell markers.

The sequenced sample was CD4+ T cells sorted from blood. These receptors all stem from a woman aged 18-30 years in good health.

The chain links TRBV7-2 to TRBJ2-1, with unresolved D. Deletions cut 2 bases from V and 10 bases from J, with 9 bases between. From germline, CDR1 is SGHTA and CDR2 FQGNSA. CDR3 length: 12 residues. DNA of the CDR3: TGTGCCAGCAGCTTAAACAGCGTCGAGCAGTTCTTC. It encodes CASSLNSVEQFF.

The chain is built from TRBV7-6 and TRBJ1-2, with D possibly being TRBD1 (5 bases). The germline V and J ends were trimmed by 5 bases and 8 bases, with 21 bases remaining between them. Germline V CDR1 and CDR2: SGHVS, FNYEAQ. The CDR3 length is 15 residues. For the CDR3, the DNA is TGTGCCAGCAGCCCGATCAGAAAGGGGCTGAGAGGCTACACCTTC. Residues: CASSPIRKGLRGYTF.

The chain combines TRBV6-1 with TRBJ1-5; D is uncertain. Germline lookup yields CDR1 MNHNS and CDR2 SASEGT. Trimming cost V 8 bases and J 3 bases, with 11 bases left between them. This CDR3 is built from 13 residues. CDR3 loop: CASGRSVNQPQHF. CDR3 in DNA: TGTGCCAGCGGCCGCAGCGTCAATCAGCCCCAGCATTTT.

The chain links TRBV12-3 or TRBV12-4 to TRBJ1-2, with TRBD1 matching over 9 bases. The CDR3 spans 14 residues. V shed 3 bases, J shed 6 bases, and the junction held 5 bases outside the gene matches. CDR3 sequence reads: CASSFTGTGHGYTF. CDR3 bases: TGTGCCAGCAGTTTCACCGGGACAGGGCATGGCTACACCTTC.

The rearrangement uses TRBV28 and TRBJ2-6; D remains unclear. There are 15 residues in the CDR3. V was clipped by 6 bases and J by 0 bases, with 9 bases between them. Per the germline V gene, CDR1 is MDHEN and CDR2 is SYDVKM. CDR3 sequence: CASSRVSSGANVLTF. In DNA form, the CDR3 reads TGTGCCAGCAGCCGCGTAAGCTCTGGGGCCAACGTCCTGACTTTC. Based on the CDR3 plus reference TRBV28 and TRBJ2-6, the full variable domain is DVKVTQSSRYLVKRTGEKVFLECVQDMDHENMFWYRQDPGLGLRLIYFSYDVKMKEKGDIPEGYSVSREKKERFSLILESASTNQTSMYLCASSRVSSGANVLTFGAGSRLTVL.

This clonotype was observed a single time. The gene calls are TRBV20-1 and TRBJ2-3; 9 positions match TRBD1. CDR1 DFQATT and CDR2 SNEGSKA come from the germline V gene (reference sequence). V gave up 6 bases and J gave up 6 bases; unmatched junction bases: 10. This CDR3 is 14 amino acids long. In DNA, the CDR3 is TGCAGTGCCAGCCGGGACAGGGAAGCCGATACGCAGTATTTT. Translation gives CSASRDREADTQYF.

The rearrangement joins TRBV5-1 to TRBJ2-3, with a possible D match to TRBD2 (5 bases). In germline, CDR1 is SGHRS, CDR2 YFSETQ. Trimming left V 4 bases short and J 4 bases short, with 13 bases between. CDR3 length equals 14 residues. CDR3 sequence reads: CASSTEGTSDTQYF. As DNA, the CDR3 is TGCGCCAGCAGCACAGAGGGTACGTCAGATACGCAGTATTTT.

The CDR3 protein is CASSLEARGGIYEQYF. CDR3 DNA: TGCGCCAGCAGCTTGGAGGCGCGCGGGGGTATCTACGAGCAGTACTTC. The chain has TRBV5-1 and TRBJ2-7; 7 bases are a match to TRBD2. J was trimmed by 3 bases and V by 0 bases; bases with no gene match: 9. Germline values: CDR1 SGHRS, CDR2 YFSETQ. The CDR3 extends over 16 amino acids.

The chain couples TRBV7-6 to TRBJ2-5; the match to TRBD2 covers 7 bases. Trimming took 1 base from V and 2 from J; bases not matched to a gene: 4. Germline loops: CDR1 SGHVS, CDR2 FNYEAQ. The CDR3 runs 15 residues. The CDR3, as DNA: TGTGCCAGCAGCTTAGGGCGGGAGAGACAAGAGACCCAGTACTTC. Translated: CASSLGRERQETQYF.

This clonotype turned up a few times. The chain combines TRBV3-1 with TRBJ2-1; D ambiguous. CDR1 and CDR2 (germline): LGHDT, YNNKEL (reference sequence). The ends were cut back, 1 base at V and 0 bases at J, with 10 bases in the middle. This CDR3 contains 16 residues. In DNA form, the CDR3 reads TGTGCCAGCAGCCAAGTTTCTCACAGCTCCTACAATGAGCAGTTCTTC. Protein product: CASSQVSHSSYNEQFF.

This clonotype was counted only a few times. The chain has TRBV2 and TRBJ2-3; no clear D gene. Trimming shortened V by 6 bases and J by 5 bases, and 9 bases separated the two germline ends. Looked up from germline, CDR1 is SNHLY and CDR2 is FYNNEI. The CDR3 length is 12 residues. CDR3 in DNA: TGTGCCAGCAGGACGTATGGAGATACGCAGTATTTT. Translation: CASRTYGDTQYF.

In the case of this clonotype: An end of the junction does not agree with germline; a read error may underlie this. The chain recombines TRBV20-1 with TRBJ2-1; 7 bases agree with TRBD2. The CDR3 extends over 11 amino acids. CDR1 DFQATT and CDR2 SNEGSKA come from the germline V gene (reference sequence). The CDR3 coding sequence is TGCAGTGCTAGTTTAGGGACTACAATCGGCTTC. Translated, it gives CSASLGTTIGF.

V is TRBV13 and J is TRBJ2-1, with 12 bases that match TRBD2. After removal of 5 bases from V and 2 bases from J, the junction contained 4 bases not matched to a gene. In germline, CDR1 is PRHDT, CDR2 FYEKMQ (reference sequence). The CDR3 totals 16 residues. The CDR3: CASSPLAGGTYNEQFF. CDR3 DNA sequence: TGTGCCAGCAGCCCGCTAGCGGGAGGGACCTACAATGAGCAGTTCTTC. The variable domain in full, completed from reference TRBV13 and TRBJ2-1, reads AAGVIQSPRHLIKEKRETATLKCYPIPRHDTVYWYQQGPGQDPQFLISFYEKMQSDKGSIPDRFSAQQFSDYHSELNMSSLELGDSALYFCASSPLAGGTYNEQFFGPGTRLTVL.

The rearrangement uses TRBV6-5 and TRBJ2-7; 11 bases line up with TRBD1. The CDR3 totals 14 residues. Losses at the gene ends were 0 bases for V and 7 bases for J; bases not matched to a gene: 2. Germline V gives CDR1 MNHEY, CDR2 SVGAGI. The DNA for the CDR3 is TGTGCCAGCAGTTACTCGGACAGGGGGCAAGAGCAGTACTTC. This encodes CASSYSDRGQEQYF.